One and the same sample provided the 18 T cell receptor beta chains below, sequenced in a study of shared clonotypes between healthy human individuals. Repertoires were generated with immunoSEQ multiplex PCR, while TCRdb's copy carries only in-frame clones and drops some. Among 2 million to 3 million clones listed, roughly 93% were seen once. The specimen sequenced was naive CD4+ T cells from PBMCs. Subset of the sample: CD45RA+ positively selected. The origin of the receptors is a man between 18 and 29 years old in good health. Some clones in this sample may be carry-over from other donors' samples.

This chain links TRBV6-1 with TRBJ2-2; no clear D. V dropped 10 bases and J dropped 13 bases, with 28 bases sitting between them. This CDR3 comprises 15 residues. CDR1 and CDR2 from the germline V gene are MNHNS and SASEGT. DNA of the CDR3: TGTGCCACCTCACCGGGTTCCGGTTACTCTACGGGGCTGTTTTTT. This sequence encodes CATSPGSGYSTGLFF.

This rearrangement joins TRBV4-2 to TRBJ2-3; D might be TRBD2 (5 bases). Germline assignment: CDR1 LGHNA and CDR2 YNFKEQ. The length of the CDR3 is 13 residues. Trimming took 4 bases from V and 4 from J, leaving 9 bases between them. The CDR3 protein is CASSLVGADTQYF. The CDR3 DNA sequence: TGTGCCAGCAGCCTCGTCGGGGCAGATACGCAGTATTTT.

V is TRBV29-1 and J is TRBJ2-1, with D possibly matching TRBD2 (6 bases). Per germline, CDR1 SQVTM and CDR2 ANQGSEA. The germline V and J ends were trimmed by 7 bases and 4 bases, with 23 bases remaining between them. CDR3 size: 16 residues. CDR3 in DNA: TGCAGCGGCGAGACCCCCATCGGGAGTCTGTACAATGAGCAGTTCTTC. Its protein product is CSGETPIGSLYNEQFF.

V is TRBV7-2 and J is TRBJ2-5; D is unresolved. CDR1 is SGHTA, CDR2 FQGNSA, per germline. The V end lost 1 base, the J end lost 5 bases, and 11 bases lay between the germline ends. The CDR3 runs 14 residues. The CDR3 region has the DNA TGTGCCAGCAGCTTAGGAGTTCAAGGGGAGACCCAGTACTTC. It yields the protein CASSLGVQGETQYF.

The genes are TRBV7-9 and TRBJ2-1, with D maybe TRBD1 (6 bases). Germline CDR1 SEHNR, CDR2 FQNEAQ (reference sequence). Trimming took off 4 bases at V and 4 bases at J, with 20 bases between the two ends. The CDR3 runs 17 residues. CDR3 DNA sequence: TGTGCCAGCAGCTCCGTGCGGACAGAGATGAAATACAATGAGCAGTTCTTC. Amino acid sequence: CASSSVRTEMKYNEQFF.

CDR3: CASSFGRGLYEQYF. Here the CDR3 DNA reads TGTGCCAGCAGCTTTGGCAGGGGGCTCTACGAGCAGTACTTC. This chain links TRBV11-2 with TRBJ2-7, with TRBD1 matching over 8 bases. V gave up 3 bases and J gave up 3 bases; unmatched junction bases: 4. The CDR3 is 14 residues long. The germline CDR1 and CDR2 sequences are SGHAT and FQNNGV.

The count of this clone is one. The chain links TRBV28 to TRBJ1-2; 7 bases align to TRBD1. V lost 6 bases, J lost 3 bases, and 19 bases stayed unmatched. The CDR3 covers 18 residues. Germline V lookup: CDR1 MDHEN, CDR2 SYDVKM. The CDR3 spells CASSKRQGRQFGDYGYTF. Here the CDR3 DNA reads TGTGCCAGCAGCAAAAGACAGGGTCGTCAGTTTGGAGACTATGGCTACACCTTC.

V and J are TRBV5-1 and TRBJ1-1, with no clear D. The V gene lost 3 bases and the J gene lost 4 bases, with 10 bases spanning the gap. Germline values: CDR1 SGHRS, CDR2 YFSETQ. The CDR3 extends over 13 amino acids. CDR3 nucleotide sequence: TGCGCCAGCAGCTCGCGATGGGGCACTGAAGCTTTCTTT. It encodes CASSSRWGTEAFF.

The genes are TRBV4-1 and TRBJ1-6, with 11 bases aligning to TRBD1. This CDR3 is built from 16 residues. Losses at the gene ends were 2 bases for V and 10 bases for J; bases not matched to a gene: 7. The germline V gene encodes CDR1 MGHRA and CDR2 YSYEKL. The CDR3 bases are TGCGCCAGCAGCCAACGCTGGACAGGGGGCCAGTCACCCCTCCACTTT. Protein product: CASSQRWTGGQSPLHF.

Notes on this clone: This same CDR3 is encoded by further DNA sequences in the sample. V and J are TRBV5-1 and TRBJ1-3, with D unclear. CDR1 and CDR2 from the germline V gene are SGHRS and YFSETQ. This CDR3 contains 15 residues. Trimming removed 4 bases at V and 1 base at J, with 12 bases between. CDR3 in amino acids: CASSPTQGSGNTIYF. CDR3 nucleotides: TGCGCCAGCAGCCCCACCCAAGGGTCTGGAAACACCATATATTTT. Drawing the rest from reference TRBV5-1 and TRBJ1-3, the complete variable domain is KAGVTQTPRYLIKTRGQQVTLSCSPISGHRSVSWYQQTPGQGLQFLFEYFSETQRNKGNFPGRFSGRQFSNSRSEMNVSTLELGDSALYLCASSPTQGSGNTIYFGEGSWLTVV.

The rearrangement joins TRBV28 to TRBJ2-3; 11 bases align to TRBD2. V gave up 7 bases and J gave up 7 bases; unmatched junction bases: 10. CDR1 and CDR2 from the germline V gene are MDHEN and SYDVKM. This CDR3 region has 15 residues. CDR3 sequence reads: CASTYSGRAGYTQYF. The CDR3 DNA follows: TGTGCCAGCACCTATAGCGGGAGGGCCGGATATACGCAGTATTTT.

This clone has just one count. The V call is TRBV7-8, the J call TRBJ2-7, with TRBD1 identical over 9 bases. Germline CDR1 and CDR2: SGHVS and FQNEAQ. V was pared by 1 base and J by 3 bases, with 13 bases of the junction left unmatched. The CDR3 is made up of 18 amino acids. This CDR3 reads CASSLEAGWDRAHYEQYF. The CDR3 DNA is TGTGCCAGCAGCTTAGAGGCGGGTTGGGACAGGGCTCACTACGAGCAGTACTTC.

The gene calls are TRBV9 and TRBJ2-3, with TRBD2 matching 12 bases. V was pared by 4 bases and J by 2 bases, with 11 bases of the junction left unmatched. This CDR3 has 18 amino acids. Per germline, CDR1 SGDLS and CDR2 YYNGEE. CDR3 loop: CASSTGLAGTTNTDTQYF. CDR3 coding DNA: TGTGCCAGCAGCACCGGACTAGCGGGGACAACAAACACAGATACGCAGTATTTT.

The chain combines TRBV29-1 with TRBJ1-1, with D hard to call. This CDR3 is built from 11 residues. Trimming shortened V by 8 bases and J by 5 bases, and 12 bases separated the two germline ends. Germline V gives CDR1 SQVTM, CDR2 ANQGSEA. CDR3 sequence (DNA): TGCAGCAGCGAAATGGGGACTGAAGCTTTCTTT. Protein: CSSEMGTEAFF.

This clone is a singleton in its sample. The CDR3 DNA is TGCGCCAGCAGCCTGGGGCCCCAATTCCAAGAGACCCAGTACTTC. The encoded protein is CASSLGPQFQETQYF. This chain uses TRBV5-1 with TRBJ2-5; D possibly corresponds to TRBD1 (5 bases). The CDR3 is made up of 15 amino acids. Germline loops: CDR1 SGHRS, CDR2 YFSETQ. Trimming removed 4 bases from V and 1 base from J, with 14 bases in between.

The rearrangement uses TRBV7-3 and TRBJ2-1; 10 bases match TRBD1. Germline CDR1 is SGHTA and CDR2 is FQGTGA. The V segment lost 5 bases and the J segment 16 bases; nucleotides outside the gene matches: 11. This CDR3 is built from 13 residues. CDR3 DNA sequence: TGTGCCAGCAGCCGAAGCCCGGGACAGGGGCGTTTCTTC. This sequence encodes CASSRSPGQGRFF.

The CDR3 is CASRELSYEQYF. The CDR3 DNA follows: TGTGCCAGCAGGGAACTCTCCTACGAGCAGTACTTC. The chain couples TRBV28 to TRBJ2-7; D is undetermined. Germline V lookup: CDR1 MDHEN, CDR2 SYDVKM. This CDR3 spans 12 amino acids. The ends were cut back, 6 bases at V and 0 bases at J, with 6 bases in the middle.

J is TRBJ2-3 and V is TRBV5-4; D is perhaps TRBD2 (6 bases). The CDR3 length is 16 residues. Trimming shortened V by 4 bases and J by 2 bases, and 17 bases separated the two germline ends. The germline V gene encodes CDR1 SGHNT and CDR2 YYREEE (reference sequence). CDR3 DNA sequence: TGTGCCAGCAGCCGGGGACTGAGGGAGGTCACAGATACGCAGTATTTT. It is translated as CASSRGLREVTDTQYF.